This T cell receptor beta chain originates from a study of naive and memory T cell subsets. This clonotype showed up many times. The library had UMIs added by 3' ligation of an oligonucleotide to TCR cDNA. The SP2 primer and nested alpha and beta constant region primers amplified ligated cDNA in four rounds. MiXCR, applied by TCRdb to the 5' RACE reads, yields one record per CDR3 protein. The sample has about 48,000 distinct CDR3 sequences, approximately 4.5% seen once. The CDR3 covers 15 residues. The V and J ends lost 7 bases and 4 bases, in that order; junction bases with no gene match: 7. The clonotype was recovered from a female donor in good health. The rearrangement joins TRBV12-3 or TRBV12-4 to TRBJ2-1, with 10 bases lining up with TRBD2. Here the CDR3 reads CASTFTSGTYNEQFF. The CDR3 nucleotides read TGTGCCAGCACCTTCACTAGCGGGACTTACAATGAGCAGTTCTTC.